The sequence of this TCR beta chain was determined in a study of CD8 T cells in Susac syndrome (dated by TCRdb to about 2019). The study in broad terms: Whether CD8+ T cell activation and differentiation in Susac syndrome was antigen driven was tested using repertoire sequencing. Clonality of the CD8+ T cell repertoire was compared between roughly 13 healthy donors, approximately 14 Susac syndrome patients and some 15 multiple sclerosis patients. Overall results and qualifications from the work: The TCR sequencing and HLA analysis was acknowledged to have included a relatively small number of individuals.

RNA was extracted using the RNeasy kit, and roughly 0.45 to 1 microgram was reverse transcribed with random hexamers. TCR beta CDR3 regions were amplified with the immunoSEQ multiplex PCR assay covering 54 Vbeta and 13 Jbeta segments. Bias from PCR amplification was corrected by using a synthetic template baseline for primer optimization and for computational correction. The paper's data handling went like this. Reads were annotated to V, D and J genes per IMGT and analyzed with immunoSEQ Analyzer, keeping only productive sequences. Clonality was calculated as one minus the Shannon entropy normalized by log2 of the number of productive unique sequences. For each patient and control, public and private clones were evaluated among the 100 most prevalent clones. A clone was defined as Susac-specific if it was absent from the healthy and MS cohorts, from 1052 published viral clones and from other ImmuneACCESS disease sequences. In TCRdb, the public reads were trimmed at Q25 with fastp and aligned with MiXCR, with productive beta chains retained. Each CDR3 protein gets just one entry, which takes the most common genes and DNA from the rows behind it. TCRdb, not the authors, supplied the V and J calls. Here the sample has about 430,000 distinct CDR3 sequences; approximately 89% occur a single time. The leading ten clones occupy around 0.12% of the sample.

About this clonotype itself: No antigen is known for it. Per-base qualities were not stored, and no clone one base away is much larger.

High-throughput TCR beta sequencing profiled peripheral blood CD8+ and CD4+ T cells from healthy donors, Susac syndrome patients and multiple sclerosis patients. The multiple sclerosis controls were treatment-naive patients who had stable or active relapsing-remitting disease and met the revised McDonald criteria. Bulk CD8+ and CD4+ T cells were purified by magnetic negative isolation, while CD8+ TEMRA cells were enriched using FACS. Blood was collected in EDTA tubes and processed within 24 hours, with PBMCs isolated through density gradient centrifugation. PBMCs intended for TCR sequencing were cryopreserved in liquid nitrogen and were subsequently thawed in a 37 degrees C water bath. A purity of at least 90% was achieved for sorted or isolated CD4+, CD8+ and CD8+ TEMRA cells. Per the germline V gene (reference sequence), SGHNT is the CDR1 and YYREEE is the CDR2. The germline V and J ends show losses of 1 base and 4 bases respectively, and no gene match explains 4 bases of the junction. Spanning cysteine to phenylalanine, the CDR3 consists of 15 amino acids. Only CDR3 DNA is held: 45 bases, read in frame from base 1.

This TCR came from a human donor with multiple sclerosis. The specimen sequenced was CD8+ T cells from PBMCs. The chain is assembled from TRBV5-4 and TRBJ2-1, with TRBD2 identical over 8 junction bases. The CDR3: CASSLSAGAYNEQFF. At the DNA level, the sequence is TGTGCCAGCAGCTTGTCAGCGGGGGCTTACAATGAGCAGTTCTTC.